This TCR beta chain comes out of a study of T cells in Graves' hyperthyroidism and ophthalmopathy. Researchers amplified the TCR beta CDR3 regions from RNA transcripts. HTBI primers were the set used in a first-round RT-PCR of the TCR CDR3. TCRdb recomputed calls from the multiplex PCR reads with MiXCR, one row per CDR3 protein. The sample has 700,000 or so distinct CDR3 sequences; about 17% are singletons. CDR1 and CDR2 from the germline V gene are SEHNR and FQNEAQ (reference sequence). The CDR3 is 14 amino acids. V was clipped by 5 bases and J by 8 bases, with 15 bases between them. Only a few counts were recorded for this clonotype. What it recognizes is unknown. Thyroid ultrasound and orbital computed tomography, with clinical symptoms and serum thyroxine and TRAb, informed diagnoses. Regarding the study as a whole: Blood shared most expanded thyroid clonotypes above 0.001.

The chain recombines TRBV7-9 with TRBJ1-4; D uncertain. This TCR was recovered from a man between 18 and 29 years old with Graves' hyperthyroidism. The specimen was blood. The CDR3 loop is CASSVKRRGEKLFF. CDR3 nucleotides: TGTGCCAGCAGCGTCAAAAGGCGAGGGGAAAAACTGTTTTTT.